Below, 27 T cell receptor beta chains from the same sample are listed, as sequenced in a study of blood T cell repertoires in COVID-19. The method was immunoSEQ multiplex PCR; TCRdb's version includes in-frame clones alone and lacks a portion of them. The data show 70,000 to 90,000 clones, around 87% seen once. Sequenced sample: peripheral blood. These receptors were taken from a man aged 80 or over with active or convalescent COVID-19.

The chain uses TRBV24-1 and TRBJ1-4, with D maybe TRBD1 (6 bases). Trimming left V 7 bases short and J 5 bases short, with 16 bases between. CDR3 size: 15 residues. The V gene's germline CDR1 is KGHDR and CDR2 SFDVKD. In nucleotides, the CDR3 is TGTGCCACCAGCGCCGGGACAAGCCCGAATGAAAAACTGTTTTTT. It is translated as CATSAGTSPNEKLFF.

This rearrangement joins TRBV19 to TRBJ2-1; TRBD1 aligns across 7 bases. CDR1 and CDR2 from the germline V gene are LNHDA and SQIVND (reference sequence). There are 18 residues in the CDR3. Germline trimming cut 4 bases from V and 10 bases from J; bases unmatched to any gene: 22. The CDR3 sequence: CASSTGRGISLGSKEQFF. The CDR3 coding sequence is TGTGCCAGTAGTACTGGCAGGGGGATCTCCCTAGGTTCGAAGGAGCAGTTCTTC.

The chain has TRBV11-2 and TRBJ2-1; 9 nucleotides line up with TRBD2. Per germline, CDR1 SGHAT and CDR2 FQNNGV. Germline trimming cut 1 base from V and 9 bases from J; bases unmatched to any gene: 1. The CDR3 runs 13 residues. Here the CDR3 DNA reads TGTGCCAGCAGCTTAGGCGGGAGGGGTGAGCAGTTCTTC. Translated, it gives CASSLGGRGEQFF.

The chain carries TRBV6-6 and TRBJ2-1; D remains unclear. Germline V gene sequence: CDR1 MNHNY, CDR2 SVGAGI (reference sequence). V dropped 2 bases and J dropped 0 bases, with 8 bases sitting between them. The length of the CDR3 is 15 residues. Here the CDR3 reads CASSYLTSSYNEQFF. In DNA form, the CDR3 reads TGTGCCAGCAGTTACCTCACGAGCTCCTACAATGAGCAGTTCTTC.

This clone was found once. The chain uses TRBV5-1 and TRBJ1-4; D is uncertain. The CDR3 has 15 amino acids. Germline V gene lookup returns CDR1 SGHRS and CDR2 YFSETQ. The V end lost 0 bases, the J end lost 2 bases, and 8 bases lay between the germline ends. The CDR3 loop reads CASSLAPVTNEKLFF. As DNA, the CDR3 is TGCGCCAGCAGCTTGGCTCCGGTCACTAATGAAAAACTGTTTTTT.

V usage is TRBV12-3 or TRBV12-4 and J usage is TRBJ1-2; D is ambiguous. CDR3 length: 13 amino acids. Trimming removed 5 bases from V and 7 bases from J, with 14 bases in between. The CDR3 DNA sequence: TGTGCCAGCAGTCTACCTCTGTCGCTTGGCTACACCTTC. This codes for CASSLPLSLGYTF.

This chain connects TRBV7-6 to TRBJ1-2, with D perhaps matching TRBD1 (5 bases). V was pared by 7 bases and J by 2 bases, with 11 bases between. The CDR3 sequence is 13 residues long. Looked up from germline, CDR1 is SGHVS and CDR2 is FNYEAQ. The CDR3 sequence: CASNQGLNYGYTF. Written as DNA, the CDR3 is TGTGCCAGCAACCAGGGACTCAACTATGGCTACACCTTC. The whole variable domain, filled in from reference TRBV7-6 and TRBJ1-2, reads GAGVSQSPRYKVTKRGQDVALRCDPISGHVSLYWYRQALGQGPEFLTYFNYEAQQDKSGLPNDRFSAERPEGSISTLTIQRTEQRDSAMYRCASNQGLNYGYTFGSGTRLTVV.

This rearrangement joins TRBV21-1 to TRBJ1-1; TRBD1 reflects the table's D call only, with no check against the DNA. TRBV21-1 represents a pseudogene. This CDR3 is built from 12 residues. This chain's CDR3 is CASSHPGSEAFF. The CDR3 DNA is TGTGCCAGCAGCCACCCAGGGTCCGAAGCTTTCTTT.

The J gene is TRBJ1-2, the V gene TRBV4-2; TRBD1 agrees at 9 bases. This CDR3 has 14 residues. Germline V gene lookup returns CDR1 LGHNA and CDR2 YNFKEQ. Trimming removed 5 bases from V and 4 bases from J; junction bases left unmatched: 5. The CDR3 protein is CASSGTGRSYGYTF. The CDR3 region has the DNA TGTGCCAGCAGCGGGACAGGGAGGTCCTATGGCTACACCTTC.

This clone was recorded once. The chain employs TRBV5-4 and TRBJ2-1, with 9 nucleotides matching TRBD2. The ends lost 2 bases at V and 9 bases at J; junction bases unmatched: 9. The CDR3 runs 15 residues. Germline V lookup: CDR1 SGHNT, CDR2 YYREEE (reference sequence). Written as DNA, the CDR3 is TGTGCCAGCAGCTTCTGGGCGGGGGGGCGTGTTGAGCAGTTCTTC. As protein: CASSFWAGGRVEQFF.

V and J are TRBV24-1 and TRBJ2-7; D may be TRBD1 (6 bases). The germline gives CDR1 KGHDR, CDR2 SFDVKD. The V and J ends lost 3 bases and 3 bases respectively, with 11 bases between them. The CDR3 extends over 14 amino acids. The CDR3 nucleotides are TGTGCCACCAGTGATCGGACAGAGTACTACGAGCAGTACGTC. Protein: CATSDRTEYYEQYV.

This rearrangement joins TRBV6-5 to TRBJ1-4; D is perhaps TRBD1 (6 bases). Trimming took off 4 bases at V and 4 bases at J, with 13 bases between the two ends. Germline V gives CDR1 MNHEY, CDR2 SVGAGI. CDR3 length: 15 residues. CDR3 loop: CASSSPRGDNEKLFF. The CDR3 DNA sequence: TGTGCCAGCAGTTCTCCCAGGGGAGATAATGAAAAACTGTTTTTT.

The chain recombines TRBV5-1 with TRBJ2-4, with a possible D match to TRBD1 (6 bases). Germline V lookup: CDR1 SGHRS, CDR2 YFSETQ. This CDR3 contains 17 residues. V lost 1 base, J lost 0 bases, and 14 bases lay in between. The CDR3 loop is CASSLRGMGVAKNIQYF. CDR3 sequence (DNA): TGCGCCAGCAGCTTGAGGGGGATGGGAGTAGCCAAAAACATTCAGTACTTC.

The chain couples TRBV3-1 (or the pseudogene TRBV3-2) to TRBJ2-2; D uncertain. The ends were cut back, 2 bases at V and 0 bases at J, with 10 bases in the middle. This CDR3 contains 16 residues. The germline gives CDR1 LGHDT, CDR2 YNNKEL (reference sequence). The CDR3 reads CASSQQANANTGELFF. In DNA form, the CDR3 reads TGTGCCAGCAGCCAACAGGCCAACGCGAACACCGGGGAGCTGTTTTTT.

The chain recombines TRBV18 with TRBJ1-1, with unresolved D. Germline loops: CDR1 KGHSH, CDR2 LQKENI. The CDR3 has 15 residues. The ends were cut back, 3 bases at V and 11 bases at J, with 22 bases in the middle. This CDR3 reads CASSPTSPGFLGAFF. As DNA, the CDR3 is TGTGCCAGCTCACCCACGAGTCCGGGGTTCTTAGGCGCTTTCTTT.

This chain links TRBV5-6 with TRBJ1-2; D not resolved. The V and J ends lost 0 bases and 3 bases respectively, with 12 bases between them. The CDR3 totals 15 residues. CDR1 and CDR2 (germline): SGHDT, YYEEEE. The CDR3 sequence: CASSLVASTHYGYTF. CDR3 sequence (DNA): TGTGCCAGCAGCTTGGTTGCCAGTACCCACTATGGCTACACCTTC.

This chain uses TRBV24-1 with TRBJ1-2, with D perhaps TRBD1 (6 bases). Trimming pared 6 bases from V and 2 bases from J, leaving 12 bases between. This CDR3 is built from 14 residues. Germline V gives CDR1 KGHDR, CDR2 SFDVKD. Here the CDR3 DNA reads TGTGCCACCAGTCAGGGGAGAGGGAACTATGGCTACACCTTC. Translating gives CATSQGRGNYGYTF.

The rearrangement joins TRBV28 to TRBJ1-2, with D uncertain. Germline values: CDR1 MDHEN, CDR2 SYDVKM. The CDR3 sequence is 14 residues long. Trimming shortened V by 5 bases and J by 1 base, and 11 bases separated the two germline ends. The CDR3 protein is CASSPDKINYGYTF. The CDR3 DNA is TGTGCCAGCAGTCCTGACAAAATTAACTATGGCTACACCTTC.

This chain connects TRBV9 to TRBJ2-1; D is possibly TRBD2 (6 bases). From germline, CDR1 is SGDLS and CDR2 YYNGEE. The CDR3 sequence is 17 residues long. V was trimmed by 2 bases and J by 0 bases, leaving 15 bases between them. DNA of the CDR3: TGTGCCAGCAGCGTGTCCCCTAGCGCGAGCTCCTACAATGAGCAGTTCTTC. Amino acids: CASSVSPSASSYNEQFF.

This rearrangement joins TRBV7-8 to TRBJ2-3; 9 positions agree with TRBD2. Germline V CDR1 and CDR2: SGHVS, FQNEAQ. This CDR3 contains 18 residues. Trimming removed 5 bases from V and 2 bases from J; junction bases left unmatched: 14. CDR3 coding DNA: TGTGCCAGCAGCCGTAAACGGAGCGGGGGGATCTTCACAGATACGCAGTATTTT. It encodes CASSRKRSGGIFTDTQYF.

The table lists this clone with a few counts. This chain joins TRBV11-2 and TRBJ1-6; D is possibly TRBD1 (5 bases). Germline lookup yields CDR1 SGHAT and CDR2 FQNNGV. The CDR3 spans 15 residues. The ends were cut back, 1 base at V and 10 bases at J, with 14 bases in the middle. The CDR3 nucleotides are TGTGCCAGCAGCTTAGGGGACTGGTCCCCATCACCCCTCCACTTT. Its translation: CASSLGDWSPSPLHF.

The chain employs TRBV5-1 and TRBJ1-2, with D perhaps TRBD1 (5 bases). In germline, CDR1 is SGHRS, CDR2 YFSETQ. The CDR3 covers 13 residues. Trimming took 5 bases from V and 2 from J, leaving 10 bases between them. In DNA form, the CDR3 reads TGCGCCAGCAGTGACAGCCTAAACTATGGCTACACCTTC. Its protein is CASSDSLNYGYTF.

The sample holds a few counts of this clone. V gene TRBV6-6 combines with J gene TRBJ1-2; D is perhaps TRBD1 (5 bases). Per germline, CDR1 MNHNY and CDR2 SVGAGI (reference sequence). V was pared by 5 bases and J by 4 bases, with 14 bases between. There are 14 residues in the CDR3. The CDR3 DNA reads as TGTGCCAGCAGTGACTACAGGAACCCCTATGGCTACACCTTC. This sequence encodes CASSDYRNPYGYTF.

The V and J genes are TRBV7-2 and TRBJ2-7; 11 positions agree with TRBD2. CDR1 is SGHTA and CDR2 is FQGNSA in the germline V gene. The junction had 3 bases not matched to a gene; V was cut back by 5 bases and J by 0 bases. This CDR3 spans 15 amino acids. The CDR3 sequence: CASSTTSGSSYEQYV. For the CDR3, the DNA is TGTGCCAGCAGCACCACTAGCGGGAGCTCCTACGAGCAGTACGTC.

The rearrangement joins TRBV9 to TRBJ2-1; D might be TRBD1 (7 bases). Trimming left V 3 bases short and J 3 bases short, with 10 bases between. In germline, CDR1 is SGDLS, CDR2 YYNGEE. CDR3 length: 14 residues. The CDR3 here is CASSAGGLYNEQFF. The CDR3 DNA reads TGTGCCAGCAGCGCAGGGGGGCTCTACAATGAGCAGTTCTTC.

The chain links TRBV6-5 to TRBJ2-1; 7 positions agree with TRBD2. This CDR3 has 12 residues. Germline CDR1 and CDR2: MNHEY and SVGAGI. The V gene end was trimmed by 5 bases and the J gene end by 16 bases; junction bases not matched to a gene: 11. The CDR3 DNA sequence: TGTGCCAGCAGTCGCAATGGAGGGAGGGATTTCTTC. This codes for CASSRNGGRDFF.

This sequence joins TRBV19 and TRBJ1-6; D call uncertain. This CDR3 has 14 amino acids. Trimming shortened V by 3 bases and J by 5 bases, and 8 bases separated the two germline ends. In germline, CDR1 is LNHDA, CDR2 SQIVND (reference sequence). The CDR3 reads CASSIRENNSPLHF. The CDR3 DNA reads TGTGCCAGTAGTATCCGGGAGAATAATTCACCCCTCCACTTT.